One sample yielded the 3 T cell receptor beta chains listed below, sequenced in a study of cytomegalovirus exposure and HLA in healthy donors. Produced via immunoSEQ multiplex PCR; TCRdb's table is partial and in-frame only. Of 75,000 to 85,000 clones listed, approximately 90% were seen once; the top ten hold around 2.1%. Sequenced sample: PBMCs. The source of these receptors is a young man in good health and CMV-seronegative.

The J gene is TRBJ2-5, the V gene TRBV6-6; 8 bases align to TRBD2. The germline V gene has CDR1 MNHNY and CDR2 SVGAGI (reference sequence). The CDR3 is 15 amino acids. Losses at the gene ends were 0 bases for V and 4 bases for J; bases not matched to a gene: 4. CDR3 nucleotides: TGTGCCAGCAGTTACTCCTTTGCGGGAGGAGAGACCCAGTACTTC. It codes for CASSYSFAGGETQYF.

The chain joins TRBV2 to TRBJ2-1, with 9 bases matching TRBD2. The trim removed 2 bases at V and 10 bases at J, leaving 9 bases unmatched. Germline V gives CDR1 SNHLY, CDR2 FYNNEI. This CDR3 is 15 amino acids long. CDR3 sequence reads: CASSEYGGRANEQFF. The CDR3 DNA follows: TGTGCCAGCAGTGAATATGGCGGGAGGGCAAACGAGCAGTTCTTC. The full variable domain, with the rest looked up from reference TRBV2 and TRBJ2-1, is EPEVTQTPSHQVTQMGQEVILRCVPISNHLYFYWYRQILGQKVEFLVSFYNNEISEKSEIFDDQFSVERPDGSNFTLKIRSTKLEDSAMYFCASSEYGGRANEQFFGPGTRLTVL.

In DNA form, the CDR3 reads TGTGCCAGCAGCTCCCCCTCCAGGGACAGGGGTGGGAATGAGCAGTTCTTC. It codes for CASSSPSRDRGGNEQFF. V usage is TRBV13 and J usage is TRBJ2-1; TRBD1 matches at 10 bases. CDR3 length: 17 residues. The V and J ends lost 4 bases and 7 bases, in that order; junction bases with no gene match: 13. From germline, CDR1 is PRHDT and CDR2 FYEKMQ (reference sequence).